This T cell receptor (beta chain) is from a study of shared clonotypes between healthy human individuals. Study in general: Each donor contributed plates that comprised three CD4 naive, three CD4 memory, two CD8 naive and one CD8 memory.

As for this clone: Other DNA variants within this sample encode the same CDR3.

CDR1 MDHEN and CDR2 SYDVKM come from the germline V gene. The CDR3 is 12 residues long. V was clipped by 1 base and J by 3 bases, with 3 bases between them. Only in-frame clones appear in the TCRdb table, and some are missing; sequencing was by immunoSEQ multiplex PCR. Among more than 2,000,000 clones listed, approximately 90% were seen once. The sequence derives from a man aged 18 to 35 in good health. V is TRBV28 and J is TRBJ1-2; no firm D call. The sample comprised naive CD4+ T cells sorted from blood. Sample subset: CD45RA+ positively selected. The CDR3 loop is CASSLLDYGYTF. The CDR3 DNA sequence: TGTGCCAGCAGTTTATTAGACTATGGCTACACCTTC.